This entry is about one TCR beta chain. The data were obtained in a study of T cell responses to AZD1222 COVID-19 vaccine. Clones were read by immunoSEQ multiplex PCR, and TCRdb kept only the in-frame ones, dropping some. Among about 120,000 clones listed, approximately 88% were seen once. Trimming cost V 8 bases and J 4 bases, with 18 bases left between them. The CDR3 loop spans 15 amino acids. Germline V CDR1 and CDR2: MDHEN, SYDVKM. The input for sequencing was peripheral blood, taken on day 0 of MenACWY control vaccination. This clonotype was sampled from an adult in good health. J is TRBJ1-5 and V is TRBV28; D not certain. The CDR3 DNA reads as TGTGCCAGCGACCCTTATTATCGACCAAATCAGCCCCAGCATTTT. This translates into CASDPYYRPNQPQHF.